The subject of this entry is one T cell receptor beta chain. This clonotype appeared a few times. Its specific antigen is unknown. No per-base quality is available; no much larger clone lies one base away. The data stem from a study of blood T cells in healthy people across ages (dated by TCRdb to between 2015 and 2017). Regarding the study in general: Template switching captured roughly one uniquely barcoded TCR beta cDNA molecule per two T cells in model experiments. To track age-related changes in TCR beta repertoire diversity, the study relied on deep sequencing normalized with unique cDNA molecular identifiers. The donors were split into four age groups: young (average around 15 years), middle-aged (39), aged (62) and long-lived (82). To avoid experimental bias, donors of different ages were randomly spread across the sequencing lanes. The study analyzed two additional independent replicas of 1 million unique cDNA reads from the same blood draw for two donors, one aged 18 to 29 and one aged 80 or older. Overall study results and their limits: Observed TCR beta diversity correlated strongly with the percentage of naive T cells measured by flow cytometry. Because donor CMV infection status was unknown, age-related changes in expanded clonotypes were potentially confounded. Estimates of total diversity based on one million sequenced T cells were considered lower bounds and underestimates. As age increased, observed TCR beta diversity per million T cells dropped in a roughly linear way, and a significant reduction was already evident by age 40. Conclusive comparison of naive and antigen-experienced compartments was prevented by the profiling of bulk unsorted PBMCs. Compared with the aged group, the long-lived group had more naive CD4+ T cells, fewer expanded clones and increased TCR diversity, suggesting age selection.

The library came from 5' RACE. Sequencing was performed on an Illumina HiSeq 2500. The second PCR ran for roughly 7 to 12 cycles and used a J-beta primer mix along with a sample-barcoded 5' primer. A template-switch 5' adaptor carrying 12 random nucleotides introduced a unique molecular identifier onto each TCR beta cDNA molecule. Each sample yielded at least 2.5 million CDR3-containing paired-end reads. First-strand cDNA was synthesized from all RNA with the Mint cDNA synthesis kit, primed by a TRBC-specific oligonucleotide. Following uracil-DNA glycosylase treatment, all cDNA underwent a first 18-cycle PCR with the universal primers M1SS and BC2_uni_R. Regarding the original processing steps: For normalization, 1 million high-quality reads were randomly selected from each sample, with every read carrying a distinct molecular identifier. Instead of being binned into consensus sequences, reads that shared molecular identifiers were thrown out. MiTCR, run with a Q25 quality threshold and the strictest error-elimination algorithm, handled CDR3 identification, clonotype clustering and error correction. Lower-bound total TCR beta diversity was estimated with a nonparametric unseen species model using Euler transformation. TCRdb took the public reads, trimmed them with fastp at Q25, ran MiXCR for clone calling and kept in-frame beta chains. Rows with a matching CDR3 protein are joined into one entry that keeps the most common DNA and genes. The V and J calls were determined by TCRdb, not by the authors. The sample data list around 1,500,000 distinct CDR3 sequences, and roughly 28% of these were observed just once. The leading ten clones occupy 6.5% to 8.5% of the sample.

Donors were under 40 systemically healthy Caucasian individuals from Russia aged roughly 6 to 90 years. Each donor gave roughly 9.5 milliliters of peripheral blood, collected into EDTA-treated Vacutainer tubes. Ficoll-Paque density-gradient centrifugation was used to isolate PBMCs, with at least 6.5 million per sample. Total RNA was extracted from PBMCs with Trizol reagent, with at least 6 micrograms obtained per sample. Naive CD45RAhigh/CD27high T cell percentages were measured by flow cytometry on a PBMC aliquot from every donor. CDR1 and CDR2, per the germline V gene (reference sequence), are GTSNPN and SVGIG. Counted from cysteine to phenylalanine, this CDR3 has 15 amino acids. Left in the record is the CDR3 DNA by itself, 45 bases read in frame from the first base. V trim: 1 base; J trim: 2 bases; unmatched bases: 8.

The sequenced sample was blood. The clonotype was recovered from a woman aged 25 to 45 in good health. The chain is made from TRBV30 and TRBJ2-7, with TRBD2 matching 7 junction bases. The bases are TGTGCCTGGAGTGAGGAGGCTAGCGGAACCTACGAGCAGTACTTC. It encodes CAWSEEASGTYEQYF.